Below are 17 T cell receptor beta chains sequenced from a single sample in a study of T cell clones after liver transplantation. Method: immunoSEQ multiplex PCR; TCRdb's copy keeps in-frame clones and lacks some. The table has about 78,000 clones, approximately 80% seen once. The material was CD4+ T cells from blood, obtained before liver transplant. The receptors stem from a human donor who received a liver transplant.

V and J are TRBV9 and TRBJ1-2; tentatively, D is TRBD1 (6 bases). There are 16 residues in the CDR3. V was pared by 0 bases and J by 2 bases, with 14 bases between. The V gene's germline CDR1 is SGDLS and CDR2 YYNGEE. CDR3 in DNA: TGTGCCAGCAGCGTAGAGTTCAGGGGCGGAAACTATGGCTACACCTTC. Protein product: CASSVEFRGGNYGYTF.

The CDR3 region is CASSYRLAANEQFF. In nucleotides, the CDR3 is TGCGCCAGCAGCTACAGACTAGCGGCCAATGAGCAGTTCTTC. This chain joins TRBV5-1 and TRBJ2-1; TRBD2 agrees at 9 bases. V gave up 3 bases and J gave up 6 bases; unmatched junction bases: 4. In germline, CDR1 is SGHRS, CDR2 YFSETQ. CDR3 size: 14 residues.

The chain recombines TRBV4-1 with TRBJ2-7; 7 bases are a match to TRBD2. Germline CDR1 is MGHRA and CDR2 is YSYEKL. J gave up 3 bases and V 1 base, and 9 bases lay outside the gene matches. There are 16 residues in the CDR3. The CDR3 region is CASSQGGSGGVYEQYF. The CDR3 DNA is TGCGCCAGCAGCCAAGGGGGATCGGGGGGAGTCTACGAGCAGTACTTC.

The chain links TRBV5-6 to TRBJ2-5; the D is unclear. Germline-derived CDR1 and CDR2 are SGHDT and YYEEEE. The CDR3 is made up of 13 amino acids. V was shortened by 2 bases and J by 1 base, with 6 bases between the two germline ends. The chain's CDR3 is CASSFGLQETQYF. The CDR3 DNA reads TGTGCCAGCAGCTTTGGCCTCCAAGAGACCCAGTACTTC.

This clone turned up a few times. The chain is built from TRBV9 and TRBJ1-1, with 7 nucleotides matching TRBD1. Losses at the gene ends were 2 bases for V and 4 bases for J; bases not matched to a gene: 2. Germline loops: CDR1 SGDLS, CDR2 YYNGEE. This CDR3 comprises 13 residues. CDR3 in DNA: TGTGCCAGCAGCGTGCAGGGGGGCACTGAAGCTTTCTTT. This sequence encodes CASSVQGGTEAFF.

This rearrangement joins TRBV28 to TRBJ2-7; D is unresolved. The CDR3 is 11 amino acids. The V gene lost 8 bases and the J gene lost 2 bases, with 7 bases spanning the gap. Germline V gene lookup returns CDR1 MDHEN and CDR2 SYDVKM. The CDR3 DNA reads as TGTGCCAGCCTGTCGACCTACGAGCAGTACTTC. This codes for CASLSTYEQYF.

Worth noting for this clone: The junction shows a germline mismatch at one end, possibly a read error. The chain is built from TRBV20-1 and TRBJ2-3, with 12 bases fitting TRBD2. The CDR3 spans 11 residues. Germline V gene lookup returns CDR1 DFQATT and CDR2 SNEGSKA (reference sequence). DNA of the CDR3: TGCAGTGCTGCTCTAGCGGGAGGGCCTAGTTTT. This codes for CSAALAGGPSF.

J is TRBJ2-7 and V is TRBV28, with a possible D match to TRBD1 (5 bases). Trimming took off 6 bases at V and 7 bases at J, with 10 bases between the two ends. The CDR3 is 11 amino acids. Germline loops: CDR1 MDHEN, CDR2 SYDVKM. CDR3 amino acids: CASSLWTEQYF. CDR3 in DNA: TGTGCCAGCAGCCTTTGGACAGAGCAGTACTTC.

This clone turned up a few times. The J gene is TRBJ1-2, the V gene TRBV19, with no clear D. The CDR3 is made up of 15 amino acids. Germline loops: CDR1 LNHDA, CDR2 SQIVND (reference sequence). The V and J ends lost 4 bases and 0 bases respectively, with 12 bases between them. The CDR3 reads CASSNDAPANYGYTF. CDR3 in DNA: TGTGCCAGTAGTAACGACGCTCCAGCTAACTATGGCTACACCTTC.

The chain has TRBV29-1 and TRBJ2-3, with TRBD2 matching 9 bases. This CDR3 comprises 15 residues. V lost 3 bases, J lost 2 bases, and 6 bases stayed unmatched. Looked up from germline, CDR1 is SQVTM and CDR2 is ANQGSEA. In DNA form, the CDR3 reads TGCAGCGTTGAGGTAGCGGGAGCCCTCACAGATACGCAGTATTTT. Amino acids: CSVEVAGALTDTQYF.

The rearrangement joins TRBV7-9 to TRBJ1-3; 8 nucleotides line up with TRBD1. CDR1 SEHNR and CDR2 FQNEAQ come from the germline V gene (reference sequence). The CDR3 totals 18 residues. The J segment lost 0 bases and the V segment lost 1 base, leaving 8 bases of the junction unmatched. The CDR3 loop is CASSLVGGQGISGNTIYF. CDR3 nucleotides: TGTGCCAGCAGCTTAGTTGGCGGACAGGGAATCTCTGGAAACACCATATATTTT.

J is TRBJ1-5 and V is TRBV6-5; 10 nucleotides agree with TRBD1. The V and J ends lost 5 bases and 4 bases, in that order; junction bases with no gene match: 2. CDR1 and CDR2 (germline): MNHEY, SVGAGI. CDR3 length equals 14 residues. The CDR3 here is CASSQGQGNQPQHF. The CDR3 bases are TGTGCCAGCAGTCAGGGACAGGGGAATCAGCCCCAGCATTTT.

The rearrangement joins TRBV28 to TRBJ1-1; D gene ambiguous. CDR1 is MDHEN, CDR2 SYDVKM, per germline. The CDR3 covers 13 residues. Trimming took 6 bases from V and 7 from J, leaving 15 bases between them. CDR3 bases: TGTGCCAGCAGCCTTTCGGGAGTGAGTGAAGCTTTCTTT. Translated, it gives CASSLSGVSEAFF.

The chain links TRBV2 to TRBJ2-3; 9 bases line up with TRBD2. V dropped 6 bases and J dropped 4; count of bases not matched to a gene: 5. This CDR3 has 14 amino acids. Germline V lookup: CDR1 SNHLY, CDR2 FYNNEI. CDR3 in amino acids: CASSLAGSADTQYF. The CDR3 bases are TGTGCCAGCAGCCTAGCGGGAAGCGCAGATACGCAGTATTTT.

The chain has TRBV18 and TRBJ1-4; D is possibly TRBD1 (5 bases). The CDR3 length is 14 residues. Germline V gene sequence: CDR1 KGHSH, CDR2 LQKENI. The V end was cut by 3 bases, the J end by 0 bases, with 5 bases between. Here the CDR3 reads CASSPGATNEKLFF. In DNA form, the CDR3 reads TGTGCCAGCTCACCGGGGGCAACTAATGAAAAACTGTTTTTT.

This clone was detected only a few times. This chain connects TRBV7-7 to TRBJ2-7; D is perhaps TRBD2 (6 bases). Germline V lookup: CDR1 SSHAT, CDR2 FNYEAQ (reference sequence). The CDR3 sequence is 14 residues long. V lost 1 base and J lost 1, with 8 bases in between. The CDR3 here is CASSLDGSSYEQYF. The CDR3 DNA is TGTGCCAGCAGCTTAGACGGGAGTTCCTACGAGCAGTACTTC. Full variable domain (rest looked up from reference TRBV7-7 and TRBJ2-7): GAGVSQSPRYKVTKRGQDVTLRCDPISSHATLYWYQQALGQGPEFLTYFNYEAQPDKSGLPSDRFSAERPEGSISTLTIQRTEQRDSAMYRCASSLDGSSYEQYFGPGTRLTVT.

J is TRBJ2-6 and V is TRBV7-2, with D hard to call. This CDR3 spans 17 amino acids. Trimming pared 2 bases from V and 2 bases from J, leaving 13 bases between. The germline gives CDR1 SGHTA, CDR2 FQGNSA. CDR3 nucleotides: TGTGCCAGCAGCTTACACCTCGGGTTAGCTGGGGCCAACGTCCTGACTTTC. It specifies CASSLHLGLAGANVLTF. The whole variable domain, remainder taken from reference TRBV7-2 and TRBJ2-6, is GAGVSQSPSNKVTEKGKDVELRCDPISGHTALYWYRQSLGQGLEFLIYFQGNSAPDKSGLPSDRFSAERTGGSVSTLTIQRTQQEDSAVYLCASSLHLGLAGANVLTFGAGSRLTVL.